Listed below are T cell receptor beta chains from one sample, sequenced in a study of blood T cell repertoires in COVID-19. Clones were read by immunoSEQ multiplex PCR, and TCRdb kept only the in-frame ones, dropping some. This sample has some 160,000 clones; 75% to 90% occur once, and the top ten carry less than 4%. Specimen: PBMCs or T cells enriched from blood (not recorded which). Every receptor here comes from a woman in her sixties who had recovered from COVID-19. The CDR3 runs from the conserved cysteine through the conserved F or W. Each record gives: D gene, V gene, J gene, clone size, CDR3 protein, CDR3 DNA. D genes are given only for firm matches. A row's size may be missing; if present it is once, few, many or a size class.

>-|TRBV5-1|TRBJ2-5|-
CASSLDGNQETQYF
TGCGCCAGCAGCTTGGACGGGAACCAAGAGACCCAGTACTTC
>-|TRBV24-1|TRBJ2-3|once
CATSDLLNTQYF
TGTGCCACCAGTGATTTGTTAAATACGCAGTATTTT
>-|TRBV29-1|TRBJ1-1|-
CSVPGGAFF
TGCAGCGTCCCCGGAGGGGCTTTCTTT
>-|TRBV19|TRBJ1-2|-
CASSIGQGYTF
TGTGCCAGTAGTATAGGTCAGGGCTACACCTTC
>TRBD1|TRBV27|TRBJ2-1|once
CASSSDTGVEQFF
TGTGCCAGCAGTTCCGATACAGGGGTAGAGCAGTTCTTC
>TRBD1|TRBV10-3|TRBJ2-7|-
CAISSQGAGSYEQYF
TGTGCCATCAGTTCACAGGGGGCAGGGTCCTACGAGCAGTACTTC
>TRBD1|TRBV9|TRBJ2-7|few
CASSPNTGQLSYEQYF
TGTGCCAGCAGCCCGAACACGGGACAGCTCTCCTACGAGCAGTACTTC
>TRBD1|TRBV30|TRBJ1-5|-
CASSGQGRQPQHF
TGTGCCTCCTCGGGACAGGGACGTCAGCCCCAGCATTTT
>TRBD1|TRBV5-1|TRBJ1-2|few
CASSSDRGLGYTF
TGCGCCAGCAGCTCGGACAGGGGGCTAGGCTACACCTTC
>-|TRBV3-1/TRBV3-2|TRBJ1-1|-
CASSLRTAIGDTEAFF
TGTGCCAGCAGCCTTAGGACAGCAATCGGGGACACTGAAGCTTTCTTT
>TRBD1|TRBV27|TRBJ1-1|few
CASSETGTEAFF
TGTGCCAGCAGTGAGACAGGGACTGAAGCTTTCTTT
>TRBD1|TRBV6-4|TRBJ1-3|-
CASSDARQGGSHTIYF
TGTGCCAGCAGTGACGCCCGGCAGGGGGGTTCGCACACCATATATTTT
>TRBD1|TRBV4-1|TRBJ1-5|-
CASSQLVGTGANQPQHF
TGCGCCAGCAGCCAATTAGTGGGAACAGGGGCGAATCAGCCCCAGCATTTT
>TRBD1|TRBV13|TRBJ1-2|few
CASSVGTDGYTF
TGTGCCAGCAGCGTAGGGACAGATGGCTACACCTTC
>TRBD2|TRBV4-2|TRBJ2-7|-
CASSRAGGSYEQYF
TGTGCCAGCAGCCGGGCGGGGGGCAGCTACGAGCAGTACTTC
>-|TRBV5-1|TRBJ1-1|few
CASRGGRLDTEAFF
TGCGCCAGCAGAGGAGGGAGGTTGGACACTGAAGCTTTCTTT
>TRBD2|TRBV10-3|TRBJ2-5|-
CATGLAQETQYF
TGTGCCACTGGACTAGCACAAGAGACCCAGTACTTC
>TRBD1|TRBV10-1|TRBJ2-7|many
CASAGTGGSYEQYF
TGCGCCAGCGCCGGGACAGGAGGGTCCTACGAGCAGTACTTC
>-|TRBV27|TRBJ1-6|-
CASSSAAWSPLHF
TGTGCCAGCAGTTCCGCGGCGTGGTCACCCCTCCACTTT
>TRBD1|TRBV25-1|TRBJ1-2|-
CASHSTGTGGGYTF
TGTGCCAGCCACTCCACCGGGACAGGGGGTGGCTACACCTTC
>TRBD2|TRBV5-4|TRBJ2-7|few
CASSPGGSLAVTYEQYF
TGTGCCAGCAGCCCCGGTGGGTCTCTAGCGGTAACCTACGAGCAGTACTTC
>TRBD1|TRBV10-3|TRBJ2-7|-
CAINPGQGEPTYEQYF
TGTGCCATCAACCCGGGACAGGGGGAACCCACCTACGAGCAGTACTTC
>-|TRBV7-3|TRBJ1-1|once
CASSLTPGTEAFF
TGTGCCAGCAGCTTAACCCCGGGAACTGAAGCTTTCTTT
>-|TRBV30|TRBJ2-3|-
CAWSVRGRGSTDTQYF
TGTGCCTGGAGTGTACGGGGCAGGGGAAGCACAGATACGCAGTATTTT
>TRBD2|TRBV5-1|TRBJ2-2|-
CASSPGTSNTGELFF
TGCGCCAGCAGCCCCGGGACTAGCAACACCGGGGAGCTGTTTTTT
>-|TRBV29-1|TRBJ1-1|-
CSVQGTLNTEAFF
TGCAGCGTGCAGGGGACGTTGAACACTGAAGCTTTCTTT
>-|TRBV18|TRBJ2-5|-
CASSPPHSQETQYF
TGTGCCAGCTCACCACCCCACAGCCAAGAGACCCAGTACTTC
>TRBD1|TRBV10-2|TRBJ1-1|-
CASSPNRGTEAFF
TGCGCCAGCAGCCCGAACAGGGGCACTGAAGCTTTCTTT
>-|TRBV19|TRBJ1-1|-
CASSSRITEAFF
TGTGCCAGTAGTTCGAGAATCACTGAAGCTTTCTTT
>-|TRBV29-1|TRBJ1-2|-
CSDLRGSNGYTF
TGCAGCGACCTCCGGGGAAGTAATGGCTACACCTTC
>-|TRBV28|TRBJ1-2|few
CASRRDKYGYTF
TGTGCCAGCAGACGAGACAAGTATGGCTACACCTTC
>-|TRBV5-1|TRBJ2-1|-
CASSSRGEPNEQFF
TGCGCCAGCAGCAGCAGGGGGGAGCCTAATGAGCAGTTCTTC
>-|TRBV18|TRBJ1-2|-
CASSFRRGMDYGYTF
TGTGCCAGCTCTTTCCGACGGGGAATGGACTATGGCTACACCTTC
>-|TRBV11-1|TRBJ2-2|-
CASTARLTGTGELFF
TGTGCCAGCACCGCCCGGCTAACAGGCACCGGGGAGCTGTTTTTT
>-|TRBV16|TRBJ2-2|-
CASSQSRGTGELFF
TGTGCCAGCAGCCAGAGTCGGGGGACCGGGGAGCTGTTTTTT
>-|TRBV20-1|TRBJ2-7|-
CSASTSGSHEQYF
TGCAGTGCTAGTACATCGGGGAGCCACGAGCAGTACTTC
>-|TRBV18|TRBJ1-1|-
CASSLDQANTEAFF
TGTGCCAGCTCACTCGACCAGGCGAACACTGAAGCTTTCTTT
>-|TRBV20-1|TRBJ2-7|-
CSAVISYEQYF
TGCAGTGCTGTAATCTCCTACGAGCAGTACTTC
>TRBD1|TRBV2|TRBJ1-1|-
CASSLRDSLSSTEAFF
TGTGCCAGCAGTCTCCGGGACAGCTTGTCCTCCACTGAAGCTTTCTTT
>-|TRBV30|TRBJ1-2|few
CAWNRDGFGYTF
TGTGCCTGGAACAGGGACGGGTTCGGCTACACCTTC
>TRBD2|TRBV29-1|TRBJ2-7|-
CSVGAGGLYEQYF
TGCAGCGTTGGGGCGGGGGGCCTATACGAGCAGTACTTC
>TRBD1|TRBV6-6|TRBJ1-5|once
CASSYQQGDQPQHF
TGTGCCAGCAGTTACCAACAGGGGGATCAGCCCCAGCATTTT
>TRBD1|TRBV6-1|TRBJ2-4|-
CASSEEGTAAKNIQYF
TGTGCCAGCAGTGAAGAGGGGACAGCGGCCAAAAACATTCAGTACTTC
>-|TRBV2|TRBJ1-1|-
CASSYQNTEAFF
TGTGCCAGCAGCTACCAGAACACTGAAGCTTTCTTT
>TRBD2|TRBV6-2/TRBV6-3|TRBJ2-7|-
CASSDGLADGYEQYF
TGTGCCAGCAGCGACGGACTAGCAGACGGATACGAGCAGTACTTC
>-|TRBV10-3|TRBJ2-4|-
CAISPDSGNIQYF
TGTGCCATCAGCCCTGACTCGGGAAACATTCAGTACTTC
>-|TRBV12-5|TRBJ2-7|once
CASALGVEQYF
TGTGCTAGTGCCCTAGGGGTCGAGCAGTACTTC
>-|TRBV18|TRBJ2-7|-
CASSRESYEQYF
TGTGCCAGCTCGCGGGAATCCTACGAGCAGTACTTC
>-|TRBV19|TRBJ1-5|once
CASSIVSGQPRGNQPQHF
TGTGCCAGTAGTATTGTTTCGGGCCAACCCAGGGGCAATCAGCCCCAGCATTTT
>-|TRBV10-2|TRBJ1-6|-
CASLRGLYYNSPLHF
TGCGCCAGCCTTAGAGGACTGTACTATAATTCACCCCTCCACTTT
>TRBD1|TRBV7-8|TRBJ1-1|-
CASSPLQGLSNPRNTEAFF
TGTGCCAGCAGCCCCCTACAGGGGCTTTCGAATCCGAGGAACACTGAAGCTTTCTTT
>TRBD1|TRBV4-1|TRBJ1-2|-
CASSPQPQGAQTLEYGYTF
TGCGCCAGCAGCCCTCAACCCCAGGGGGCCCAAACCTTAGAGTATGGCTACACCTTC
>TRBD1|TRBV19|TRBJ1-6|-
CASSTRDRGDNSPLHF
TGTGCCAGTAGTACGAGGGACAGGGGTGATAATTCACCCCTCCACTTT
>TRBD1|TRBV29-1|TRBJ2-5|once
CSVARGTGVQETQYF
TGCAGCGTTGCTCGCGGGACAGGCGTCCAAGAGACCCAGTACTTC
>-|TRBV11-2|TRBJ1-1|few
CASSLFAGTAFF
TGTGCCAGCAGCTTATTTGCAGGCACAGCTTTCTTT
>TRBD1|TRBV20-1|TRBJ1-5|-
CSASDRGQPQHF
TGCAGTGCTAGTGACAGGGGACAGCCCCAGCATTTT
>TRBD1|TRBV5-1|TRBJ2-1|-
CASSSSPGTGERGFF
TGCGCCAGCAGCTCTAGCCCCGGGACAGGGGAGAGAGGATTCTTC
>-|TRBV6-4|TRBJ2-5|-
CANLTQETQYF
TGTGCCAACCTAACCCAAGAGACCCAGTACTTC
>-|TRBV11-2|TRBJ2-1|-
CASSSPSAAPLYNEQFF
TGTGCCAGCAGCTCCCCTAGCGCGGCACCCCTCTACAATGAGCAGTTCTTC